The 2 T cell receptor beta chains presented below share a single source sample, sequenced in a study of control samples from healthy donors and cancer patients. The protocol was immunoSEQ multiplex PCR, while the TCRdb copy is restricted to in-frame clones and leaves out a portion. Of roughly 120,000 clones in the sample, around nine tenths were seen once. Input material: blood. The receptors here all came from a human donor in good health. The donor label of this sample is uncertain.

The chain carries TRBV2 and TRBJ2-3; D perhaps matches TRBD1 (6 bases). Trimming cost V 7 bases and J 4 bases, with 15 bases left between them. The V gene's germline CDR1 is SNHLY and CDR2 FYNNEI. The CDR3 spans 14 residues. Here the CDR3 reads CASNLIRGPDTQYF. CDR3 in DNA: TGTGCCAGCAACCTAATCAGGGGCCCAGATACGCAGTATTTT.

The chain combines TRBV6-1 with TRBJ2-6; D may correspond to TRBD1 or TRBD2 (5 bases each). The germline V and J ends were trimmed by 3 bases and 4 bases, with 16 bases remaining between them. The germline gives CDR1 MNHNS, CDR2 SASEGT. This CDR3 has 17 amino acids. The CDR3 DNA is TGTGCCAGCAGTGACGGGACCGAAGTGGGAGGGGCCAACGTCCTGACTTTC. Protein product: CASSDGTEVGGANVLTF.